The subject of this entry is one TCR beta chain. Antigen unknown. This entry is derived from a study of T cells after yellow fever vaccination. Broader study findings: Contamination by abundant bulk-population clonotypes could be present in FACS-sorted repertoires.

TCRdb reanalysed the 5' RACE reads using MiXCR and keeps one entry per CDR3 protein. The table has about 510,000 distinct CDR3 sequences, 20% to 25% seen once. Trimming took off 1 base at V and 0 bases at J, with 18 bases between the two ends. Germline loops: CDR1 DFQATT, CDR2 SNEGSKA (reference sequence). The CDR3 runs to 17 residues. V gene TRBV20-1 combines with J gene TRBJ1-1, with a weak D call TRBD1 (5 bases). Sample: PBMCs, taken roughly 20 days after the first yellow fever vaccination. This clonotype was sampled from a man younger than 30 who received the YFV17D yellow fever vaccine. CDR3 bases: TGCAGTGCTAGAGTACGACCGGGGGAAGGGGTGAACACTGAAGCTTTCTTT. Translated, it gives CSARVRPGEGVNTEAFF.